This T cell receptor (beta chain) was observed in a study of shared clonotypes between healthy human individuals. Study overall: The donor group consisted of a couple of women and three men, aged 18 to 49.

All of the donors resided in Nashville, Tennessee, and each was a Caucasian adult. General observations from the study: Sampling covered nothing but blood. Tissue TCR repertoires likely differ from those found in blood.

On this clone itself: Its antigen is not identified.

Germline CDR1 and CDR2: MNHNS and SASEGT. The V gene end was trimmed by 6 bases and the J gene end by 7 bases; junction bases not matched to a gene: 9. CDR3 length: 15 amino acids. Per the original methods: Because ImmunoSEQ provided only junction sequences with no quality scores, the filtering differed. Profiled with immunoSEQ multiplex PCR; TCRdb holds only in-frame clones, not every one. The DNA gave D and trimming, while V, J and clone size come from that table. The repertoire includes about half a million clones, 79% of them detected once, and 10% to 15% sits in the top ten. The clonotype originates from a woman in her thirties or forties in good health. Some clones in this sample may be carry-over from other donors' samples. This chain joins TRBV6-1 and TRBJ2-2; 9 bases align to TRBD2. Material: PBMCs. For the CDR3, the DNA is TGTGCCAGCAGCCGGACTAGCGAGGCGGGCGGGGAGCTGTTTTTT. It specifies CASSRTSEAGGELFF.